This is a list of T cell receptor beta chains from one sample in a study of T cell responses to AZD1222 COVID-19 vaccine. The assay was immunoSEQ multiplex PCR, and TCRdb's table has in-frame clones only and misses some. The sample holds more than 95,000 clones, 88% seen once. Source: peripheral blood, taken 28 days after the second AZD1222 dose. The source of these receptors is an adult who received the AZD1222 COVID-19 vaccine. Both conserved end residues are part of each CDR3. The D gene is left open where the match is weak. Clone size, where shown, is once, few, many, or a class for clones that have expanded.

>TRBV20-1|.|TRBD1|TRBJ2-1
CSAGQIQFF
TGCAGTGCGGGACAGATCCAGTTCTTC
>TRBV25-1|.|.|TRBJ2-3
CASSESSGLSTDTQYF
TGTGCCAGCAGTGAATCCAGCGGCCTAAGCACAGATACGCAGTATTTT
>TRBV5-1|.|.|TRBJ1-2
CASSPDSTNYGYTF
TGCGCCAGCAGTCCCGACAGTACTAACTATGGCTACACCTTC
>TRBV5-1|.|TRBD1|TRBJ2-3
CASSRGQGRGGDTQYF
TGCGCCAGCAGCCGGGGACAGGGGCGCGGTGGAGATACGCAGTATTTT
>TRBV3-1/TRBV3-2|.|TRBD1|TRBJ2-7
CASSQRDRVHEQYF
TGTGCCAGCAGCCAAAGGGACAGGGTCCACGAGCAGTACTTC
>TRBV9|once|.|TRBJ2-3
CASSVVGEPTDTQYF
TGTGCCAGCAGCGTAGTAGGGGAGCCCACAGATACGCAGTATTTT
>TRBV7-2|.|TRBD1|TRBJ2-3
CASSLRGPLDTQYF
TGTGCCAGCAGCTTAAGGGGGCCTCTGGATACGCAGTATTTT
>TRBV6-5|.|.|TRBJ1-5
CASSRYNQPQHF
TGTGCCAGCAGCCGTTACAATCAGCCCCAGCATTTT
>TRBV2|.|.|TRBJ1-5
CASSDGSYSNQPQHF
TGTGCCAGCAGTGACGGGTCATATAGCAATCAGCCCCAGCATTTT
>TRBV6-5|.|TRBD1|TRBJ1-4
CASGDRANEKLFF
TGTGCCAGCGGGGACAGGGCTAATGAAAAACTGTTTTTT
>TRBV4-2|.|TRBD2|TRBJ2-7
CASSQVGLATTYEQYF
TGTGCCAGCAGCCAAGTGGGACTAGCGACGACCTACGAGCAGTACTTC
>TRBV6-2/TRBV6-3|.|.|TRBJ1-1
CASSRPRAPHAEAFF
TGTGCCAGCAGTCGTCCCAGGGCCCCGCACGCTGAAGCTTTCTTT
>TRBV13|once|.|TRBJ1-5
CASSLRGSNQPQHF
TGTGCCAGCAGCTTAAGGGGTAGCAATCAGCCCCAGCATTTT
>TRBV6-2/TRBV6-3|.|TRBD1|TRBJ1-5
CASSPFRTGRIDQPQHF
TGTGCCAGCAGTCCGTTCCGGACAGGGAGAATTGATCAGCCCCAGCATTTT
>TRBV4-3|.|.|TRBJ2-7
CASSQGFGYEQYF
TGCGCCAGCAGCCAGGGCTTCGGGTACGAGCAGTACTTC
>TRBV11-2|.|TRBD2|TRBJ2-1
CASSLVTGGGDEQFF
TGTGCCAGCAGCTTAGTGACCGGGGGGGGCGATGAGCAGTTCTTC